These 20 T cell receptor beta chains share one sample of origin, sequenced in a study of Ad26.COV2.S vaccination and SARS-CoV-2 variants. Treatment indicated: over 15 received Ad26.COV2.S at low or high dose, single or two shots; roughly five received placebo; per-sample allocation not given. Samples analyzed were those drawn on day 63 after the first vaccine or placebo injection. The protocol was immunoSEQ multiplex PCR, while the TCRdb copy is restricted to in-frame clones and leaves out a portion. The repertoire consists of about 420,000 clones, with 88% occurring once and the leading ten covering 3.6%. The specimen was peripheral blood, collected in a trial of Ad26.COV2.S vaccine versus placebo. Receptor source: a person aged 18-60 years who received the Ad26.COV2.S COVID-19 vaccine or a placebo.

The chain has TRBV6-2 or TRBV6-3 and TRBJ1-1; no definite D call. This CDR3 is 13 amino acids long. V lost 5 bases and J lost 5, with 12 bases in between. Germline values: CDR1 MNHEY, CDR2 SVGEGT. Here the CDR3 DNA reads TGTGCCAGCAGTCCCCAAGGGCGAACTGAAGCTTTCTTT. Translating gives CASSPQGRTEAFF.

This clone was seen a single time. The V gene is TRBV30, the J gene TRBJ2-7, with D possibly called TRBD1 or TRBD2 (5 bases each). Germline values: CDR1 GTSNPN, CDR2 SVGIG (reference sequence). This CDR3 contains 16 residues. Trimming removed 5 bases at V and 0 bases at J, with 20 bases between. The CDR3 DNA reads as TGTGCCTGGGCCCCCCCCCGGGACCAGCCCTCCTACGAGCAGTACTTC. This gives the protein CAWAPPRDQPSYEQYF. The variable domain in full, completed from reference TRBV30 and TRBJ2-7, reads SQTIHQWPATLVQPVGSPLSLECTVEGTSNPNLYWYRQAAGRGLQLLFYSVGIGQISSEVPQNLSASRPQDRQFILSSKKLLLSDSGFYLCAWAPPRDQPSYEQYFGPGTRLTVT.

V and J are TRBV30 and TRBJ1-1; D uncertain. The V end was cut by 8 bases, the J end by 1 base, with 11 bases between. CDR3 size: 12 residues. Germline loops: CDR1 GTSNPN, CDR2 SVGIG (reference sequence). CDR3 region: CAQHRGNTEAFF. The CDR3 nucleotides read TGTGCCCAGCACCGGGGGAACACTGAAGCTTTCTTT.

The V call is TRBV7-2, the J call TRBJ1-4; 9 positions match TRBD1. Germline lookup yields CDR1 SGHTA and CDR2 FQGNSA. This CDR3 region has 15 residues. V lost 5 bases, J lost 6 bases, and 7 bases stayed unmatched. The CDR3 loop reads CASSPRDREDEKLFF. The CDR3 coding sequence is TGTGCCAGCAGCCCCCGGGACAGGGAGGATGAAAAACTGTTTTTT.

This clone turned up a few times. The gene calls are TRBV7-3 and TRBJ1-3, with 8 bases fitting TRBD1. CDR3 length equals 17 residues. V shed 5 bases, J shed 2 bases, and the junction held 11 bases outside the gene matches. The V gene's germline CDR1 is SGHTA and CDR2 FQGTGA. CDR3 protein: CASSHGQGVRAGNTIYF. The CDR3 DNA is TGTGCCAGCAGCCACGGACAGGGAGTAAGGGCTGGAAACACCATATATTTT.

This clone showed up just once. This chain connects TRBV7-6 to TRBJ2-2, with D uncertain. V was trimmed by 3 bases and J by 4 bases, leaving 12 bases between them. Germline values: CDR1 SGHVS, CDR2 FNYEAQ. The CDR3 is 15 amino acids. DNA of the CDR3: TGTGCCAGCAGCTTGAGGCCCGGACCCACCGGGGAGCTGTTTTTT. Protein sequence: CASSLRPGPTGELFF.

The rearrangement links TRBV2 to TRBJ1-1; D gene uncertain. V lost 6 bases and J 0 bases, leaving 26 bases between the germline ends. Germline CDR1 reads SNHLY; CDR2 reads FYNNEI. CDR3 length: 19 residues. The CDR3 coding sequence is TGTGCCAGCAGCTCATCAGTAGATTACCGGGAACGGGTGAACACTGAAGCTTTCTTT. Amino acids: CASSSSVDYRERVNTEAFF.

The chain carries TRBV9 and TRBJ1-3, with D perhaps TRBD1 (6 bases). This CDR3 contains 17 residues. Trimming cost V 1 base and J 0 bases, with 14 bases left between them. In germline, CDR1 is SGDLS, CDR2 YYNGEE. The CDR3 protein is CASSVNRGASSGNTIYF. CDR3 nucleotides: TGTGCCAGCAGCGTAAATCGGGGGGCCAGCTCTGGAAACACCATATATTTT.

V is TRBV30 and J is TRBJ2-7, with D uncertain. Deletions cut 2 bases from V and 4 bases from J, with 9 bases between. The V gene's germline CDR1 is GTSNPN and CDR2 SVGIG (reference sequence). This CDR3 is built from 12 residues. The CDR3 DNA is TGTGCCTGGAGTAGGGCAGGTTACGAGCAGTACTTC. It is translated as CAWSRAGYEQYF.

The CDR3 reads CASSLRAGEWNEQYF. The CDR3 DNA reads TGTGCCAGCAGCCTGAGGGCAGGGGAGTGGAACGAGCAGTACTTC. The V call is TRBV5-5, the J call TRBJ2-7; a weak D match, TRBD1 (6 bases). Trimming cost V 4 bases and J 5 bases, with 19 bases left between them. CDR3 length equals 15 residues. The germline CDR1 and CDR2 sequences are SGHKS and YYEKEE (reference sequence).

The chain is built from TRBV10-1 and TRBJ1-1, with D tentatively TRBD1 (6 bases). Germline CDR1 is WNHNN and CDR2 is SYGVQD (reference sequence). CDR3 length: 15 amino acids. The ends were cut back, 2 bases at V and 1 base at J, with 11 bases in the middle. The CDR3 nucleotides are TGCGCCAGCAGTGAGCGGGACAAAAAGAACACTGAAGCTTTCTTT. This gives the protein CASSERDKKNTEAFF.

This chain joins TRBV7-3 and TRBJ2-7; no reliable D call. The CDR3 has 9 amino acids. V was cut by 8 bases and J by 5 bases, with 4 bases left in between. CDR1 SGHTA and CDR2 FQGTGA come from the germline V gene. The CDR3 protein is CASRNEQYF. CDR3 nucleotide sequence: TGTGCCAGCCGCAACGAGCAGTACTTC.

The rearrangement joins TRBV7-2 to TRBJ1-6; D gene uncertain. Trimming removed 1 base from V and 13 bases from J, with 5 bases in between. The CDR3 contains 11 residues. Germline V gene lookup returns CDR1 SGHTA and CDR2 FQGNSA. The CDR3 sequence: CASSLDGPLHF. The CDR3 nucleotides read TGTGCCAGCAGCTTAGACGGGCCCCTCCACTTT.

The gene calls are TRBV12-3 or TRBV12-4 and TRBJ1-2, with 9 bases matching TRBD1. There are 13 residues in the CDR3. Trimming removed 8 bases from V and 8 bases from J; junction bases left unmatched: 9. CDR3 protein: CASRDRVTHGYTF. CDR3 nucleotide sequence: TGTGCCAGCCGGGACAGGGTCACCCACGGCTACACCTTC.

With regard to this clone: One end of the junction varies from germline; a read error may be responsible. V usage is TRBV19 and J usage is TRBJ2-3, with D uncertain. The CDR3 totals 14 residues. The V gene's germline CDR1 is LNHDA and CDR2 SQIVND (reference sequence). The CDR3 DNA reads TGTGCCAGTGGTATCTCACCCCACACAGATACGCGGTATTTT. It specifies CASGISPHTDTRYF.

The chain carries TRBV7-6 and TRBJ2-2; possibly TRBD2 for D (5 bases). CDR1 is SGHVS, CDR2 FNYEAQ, per germline. The length of the CDR3 is 15 residues. Deletions cut 5 bases from V and 7 bases from J, with 17 bases between. The CDR3 DNA reads TGTGCCAGCAGCCCCGCCCGGGGTAGCATCGGGGAGCTGTTTTTT. This encodes CASSPARGSIGELFF.

The CDR3 nucleotides read TGTGCCAGCAGGACAGGGGAATTCAATCAGCCCCAGCATTTT. It is translated as CASRTGEFNQPQHF. This chain uses TRBV27 with TRBJ1-5, with 8 bases identical to TRBD1. The CDR3 spans 14 residues. Germline trimming cut 6 bases from V and 3 bases from J; bases unmatched to any gene: 4. Germline V CDR1 and CDR2: MNHEY, SMNVEV (reference sequence).

V and J are TRBV27 and TRBJ2-5; 10 bases are a match to TRBD1. The CDR3 runs 13 residues. Germline V CDR1 and CDR2: MNHEY, SMNVEV (reference sequence). V was pared by 6 bases and J by 6 bases, with 4 bases of the junction left unmatched. CDR3 DNA: TGTGCCAGCAGCGACAGGGGGCCCAAGACCCAGTACTTC. Translating gives CASSDRGPKTQYF.

The chain joins TRBV5-6 to TRBJ1-5, with TRBD1 matching over 7 bases. The V and J ends lost 0 bases and 8 bases, in that order; junction bases with no gene match: 17. The CDR3 covers 18 residues. Germline assignment: CDR1 SGHDT and CDR2 YYEEEE. This CDR3 reads CASSLAPHRKRGPEPQHF. The CDR3 coding sequence is TGTGCCAGCAGCTTGGCCCCCCACAGGAAGAGGGGGCCGGAGCCCCAGCATTTT. Complete variable domain (other parts from reference TRBV5-6 and TRBJ1-5): DAGVTQSPTHLIKTRGQQVTLRCSPKSGHDTVSWYQQALGQGPQFIFQYYEEEERQRGNFPDRFSGHQFPNYSSELNVNALLLGDSALYLCASSLAPHRKRGPEPQHFGDGTRLSIL.

This clone has more than one count but fewer than ten. This rearrangement joins TRBV7-9 to TRBJ2-3; tentatively, D is TRBD1 (6 bases). This CDR3 is built from 14 residues. The V end lost 5 bases, the J end lost 0 bases, and 9 bases lay between the germline ends. Germline values: CDR1 SEHNR, CDR2 FQNEAQ (reference sequence). DNA for the CDR3: TGTGCCAGCAGCCCGGACAGTAGCACAGATACGCAGTATTTT. Protein sequence: CASSPDSSTDTQYF. Combining the CDR3 with reference TRBV7-9 and TRBJ2-3 gives the whole variable domain DTGVSQNPRHKITKRGQNVTFRCDPISEHNRLYWYRQTLGQGPEFLTYFQNEAQLEKSRLLSDRFSAERPKGSFSTLEIQRTEQGDSAMYLCASSPDSSTDTQYFGPGTRLTVL.